One sample yielded the 19 T cell receptor beta chains listed below, sequenced in a study of T cell responses to AZD1222 COVID-19 vaccine. The method was immunoSEQ multiplex PCR; TCRdb's version includes in-frame clones alone and lacks a portion of them. The sample lists fewer than 65,000 clones, approximately 82% seen once, with about 20% in the top ten. Sequences were derived from peripheral blood, sampled on day 0 of AZD1222 vaccination. The receptors were gathered from an adult in good health.

The chain uses TRBV27 and TRBJ1-1, with TRBD1 identical over 7 bases. With V trimmed by 5 bases and J by 3 bases, 12 bases remained unmatched. CDR1 and CDR2 (germline): MNHEY, SMNVEV (reference sequence). This CDR3 comprises 16 residues. The CDR3, as DNA: TGTGCCAGCAGTCCCCAGGAGGGGGCGAGGGACACTGAAGCTTTCTTT. The encoded protein is CASSPQEGARDTEAFF.

The V and J genes are TRBV5-1 and TRBJ2-3; 7 bases match TRBD1. CDR3 length: 14 residues. Germline V gives CDR1 SGHRS, CDR2 YFSETQ. V shed 2 bases and J 3 bases; nucleotides not matched to a gene: 3. This chain's CDR3 is CASSFGQATDTQYF. DNA for the CDR3: TGCGCCAGCAGCTTCGGACAGGCTACAGATACGCAGTATTTT.

The genes are TRBV28 and TRBJ2-1; no clear D gene. Germline CDR1 and CDR2: MDHEN and SYDVKM. Trimming pared 1 base from V and 0 bases from J, leaving 7 bases between. The length of the CDR3 is 15 residues. CDR3 residues: CASSLSGLSYNEQFF. In nucleotides, the CDR3 is TGTGCCAGCAGTTTATCGGGCCTCTCCTACAATGAGCAGTTCTTC. Full variable domain (outside the CDR3, taken from reference TRBV28 and TRBJ2-1): DVKVTQSSRYLVKRTGEKVFLECVQDMDHENMFWYRQDPGLGLRLIYFSYDVKMKEKGDIPEGYSVSREKKERFSLILESASTNQTSMYLCASSLSGLSYNEQFFGPGTRLTVL.

The chain employs TRBV28 and TRBJ2-7; no reliable D call. The CDR3 totals 14 residues. The germline gives CDR1 MDHEN, CDR2 SYDVKM. V was pared by 5 bases and J by 1 base, with 12 bases between. The CDR3 spells CASSTIGGSYEQYV. The DNA of the CDR3 is TGTGCCAGCAGTACTATCGGTGGGTCCTACGAGCAGTACGTC.

The chain links TRBV27 to TRBJ1-1; D is possibly TRBD1 (5 bases). From germline, CDR1 is MNHEY and CDR2 SMNVEV (reference sequence). V was trimmed by 2 bases and J by 0 bases, leaving 13 bases between them. The length of the CDR3 is 16 residues. CDR3 in amino acids: CASSLNGGYMNTEAFF. CDR3 bases: TGTGCCAGCAGTTTAAACGGGGGTTATATGAACACTGAAGCTTTCTTT.

The CDR3 loop is CASSLPVGLAGLSGRASYNEQFF. The DNA of the CDR3 is TGTGCCAGCAGTTTACCCGTCGGCCTAGCGGGACTATCGGGGAGGGCCTCCTACAATGAGCAGTTCTTC. This sequence joins TRBV28 and TRBJ2-1; TRBD2 matches at 9 bases. The CDR3 is made up of 23 amino acids. The J segment lost 0 bases and the V segment lost 2 bases, leaving 23 bases of the junction unmatched. Germline values: CDR1 MDHEN, CDR2 SYDVKM.

The V gene is TRBV9, the J gene TRBJ2-3; possibly TRBD2 for D (5 bases). Germline CDR1 and CDR2: SGDLS and YYNGEE. This CDR3 spans 17 amino acids. V was cut by 3 bases and J by 0 bases, with 17 bases left in between. The CDR3 sequence is CASSALEGKTSTDTQYF. The CDR3 bases are TGTGCCAGCAGCGCTTTAGAGGGCAAAACTAGCACAGATACGCAGTATTTT.

The sample holds a few counts of this clone. Different DNA sequences within this sample yield the same CDR3. CDR3 sequence (DNA): TGTGCCAGCAGTCCGGACTTAAACTATGGCTACACCTTC. Translation gives CASSPDLNYGYTF. The rearrangement uses TRBV12-3 or TRBV12-4 and TRBJ1-2; D is ambiguous. CDR3 length: 13 residues. V lost 5 bases and J 2 bases, leaving 9 bases between the germline ends.

The sample holds a few counts of this clone. This chain uses TRBV6-5 with TRBJ2-3, with 8 positions matching TRBD2. J lost 2 bases, V lost 2 bases, and 6 bases had no gene match. The CDR3 totals 16 residues. Germline lookup yields CDR1 MNHEY and CDR2 SVGAGI. Here the CDR3 reads CASSYGWREATDTQYF. CDR3 in DNA: TGTGCCAGCAGTTACGGTTGGCGGGAGGCCACAGATACGCAGTATTTT.

The chain is built from TRBV14 and TRBJ2-1; 10 bases line up with TRBD1. The germline V gene has CDR1 SGHDN and CDR2 FVKESK. The ends lost 1 base at V and 8 bases at J; junction bases unmatched: 17. The CDR3 totals 19 residues. Written as DNA, the CDR3 is TGTGCCAGCAGCCAAGTTGGGACAGGGGCAACGTCTTGGTACGATGAGCAGTTCTTC. Translating gives CASSQVGTGATSWYDEQFF.

The V call is TRBV30, the J call TRBJ1-2; TRBD1 matches 7 bases. This CDR3 is built from 13 residues. After removal of 1 base from V and 10 bases from J, the junction contained 9 bases not matched to a gene. Germline V gene sequence: CDR1 GTSNPN, CDR2 SVGIG (reference sequence). The CDR3 reads CAWSAGGDTAYTF. CDR3 bases: TGTGCCTGGAGTGCAGGGGGGGATACAGCCTACACCTTC.

The chain has TRBV19 and TRBJ1-6, with TRBD1 matching over 7 bases. CDR3 length: 20 residues. Unmatched junction bases numbered 17, after V lost 0 bases and J lost 6 bases. CDR1 LNHDA and CDR2 SQIVND come from the germline V gene (reference sequence). CDR3 sequence (DNA): TGTGCCAGTAGTATAGATATAGTCAATCCACAGGGGACGTTTAATTCACCCCTCCACTTT. Encoded protein: CASSIDIVNPQGTFNSPLHF.

The chain joins TRBV7-6 to TRBJ1-3, with D possibly TRBD1 on 5 matching bases. This CDR3 spans 15 amino acids. V dropped 10 bases and J dropped 0 bases, with 16 bases sitting between them. Germline CDR1 is SGHVS and CDR2 is FNYEAQ. The CDR3 nucleotides are TGTGCCACCACTAGAGGGGCGTTCTCTGGAAACACCATATATTTT. This codes for CATTRGAFSGNTIYF.

V gene TRBV27 combines with J gene TRBJ2-1; possible D gene TRBD2, 6 bases. This CDR3 has 14 residues. Trimming took 3 bases from V and 15 from J, leaving 21 bases between them. Germline assignment: CDR1 MNHEY and CDR2 SMNVEV (reference sequence). CDR3 in amino acids: CASSFTSPGPDTFF. The DNA of the CDR3 is TGTGCCAGCAGTTTTACTAGCCCGGGGCCAGATACGTTCTTC.

The chain has TRBV27 and TRBJ2-1; unclear D gene. V was shortened by 2 bases and J by 6 bases, with 14 bases between the two germline ends. In germline, CDR1 is MNHEY, CDR2 SMNVEV (reference sequence). The CDR3 is 15 amino acids. The CDR3 spells CASSLGTFPGNEQFF. The CDR3 bases are TGTGCCAGCAGTTTAGGTACCTTCCCCGGCAATGAGCAGTTCTTC.

This sequence joins TRBV7-2 and TRBJ1-2, with D possibly being TRBD1 (5 bases). This CDR3 has 14 residues. In germline, CDR1 is SGHTA, CDR2 FQGNSA. V was shortened by 1 base and J by 8 bases, with 14 bases between the two germline ends. CDR3 sequence reads: CASSLEGTTTGYTF. CDR3 coding DNA: TGTGCCAGCAGCTTAGAAGGGACCACAACGGGCTACACCTTC.

This clone was detected a few times. The rearrangement links TRBV11-2 to TRBJ2-6, with D unclear. Germline CDR1 SGHAT, CDR2 FQNNGV. The CDR3 consists of 17 residues. The ends were cut back, 6 bases at V and 4 bases at J, with 19 bases in the middle. CDR3 DNA: TGTGCCAGCAGAAACTCGTGGGGTCCCCCGGGGGCCAACGTCCTGACTTTC. Translating gives CASRNSWGPPGANVLTF.

The rearrangement joins TRBV5-5 to TRBJ2-7; 7 bases are a match to TRBD2. This CDR3 has 14 amino acids. The V gene's germline CDR1 is SGHKS and CDR2 YYEKEE (reference sequence). The V gene end was trimmed by 2 bases and the J gene end by 3 bases; junction bases not matched to a gene: 5. CDR3 nucleotide sequence: TGTGCCAGCAGCTTACGTCTAGCGGTCTACGAGCAGTACTTC. Amino acids: CASSLRLAVYEQYF.

The genes are TRBV3-1 (or the pseudogene TRBV3-2) and TRBJ1-6; the D is unclear. Germline assignment: CDR1 LGHDT and CDR2 YNNKEL (reference sequence). V shed 0 bases and J shed 2 bases, with 5 bases lying between them. This CDR3 region has 15 residues. The CDR3 here is CASSQEVTYNSPLHF. The CDR3, as DNA: TGTGCCAGCAGCCAAGAAGTTACCTATAATTCACCCCTCCACTTT.